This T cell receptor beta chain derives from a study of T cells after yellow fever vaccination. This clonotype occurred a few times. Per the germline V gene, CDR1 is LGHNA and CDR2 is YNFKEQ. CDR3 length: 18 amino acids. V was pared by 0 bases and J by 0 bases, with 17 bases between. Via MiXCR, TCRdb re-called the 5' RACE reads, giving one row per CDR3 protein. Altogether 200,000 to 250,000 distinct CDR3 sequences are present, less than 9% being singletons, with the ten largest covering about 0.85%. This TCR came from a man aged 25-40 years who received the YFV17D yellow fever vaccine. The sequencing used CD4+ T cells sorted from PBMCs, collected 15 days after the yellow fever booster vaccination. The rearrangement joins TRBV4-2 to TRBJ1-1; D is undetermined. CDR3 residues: CASSQDLMSQHMNTEAFF. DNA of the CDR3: TGTGCCAGCAGCCAAGATCTTATGAGTCAGCACATGAACACTGAAGCTTTCTTT.